This T cell receptor beta chain was sequenced in a study of CD8+ T cells in alopecia areata. Study-level background: Treated patients were given oral tofacitinib, which was dosed at 5 to 10 mg twice daily. General study points: Lesional scalp, especially alopecia totalis/universalis, showed higher clonality than normal scalp. TCRs were shared less clearly across patients than in mice, possibly for HLA-related reasons.

Stated treatment: oral pan-JAK inhibitor, 5-10 mg twice daily. Sorting of CD4+ and CD8+ T cells was performed on PBMCs. V shed 2 bases and J 4 bases; nucleotides not matched to a gene: 5. Germline CDR1 is GTSNPN and CDR2 is SVGIG (reference sequence). CDR3 length: 15 residues. This clone was detected only a few times. Its antigen is as yet unknown. Investigators isolated RNA and reverse transcribed it into cDNA to act as the sequencing template. Generated by immunoSEQ multiplex PCR, the TCRdb table keeps only in-frame clones and is missing some. The profile shows hundreds of thousands of clones, approximately 60% of them singletons.

The TCR sequence derives from a human donor with alopecia areata. The V call is TRBV30, the J call TRBJ2-1; 10 positions match TRBD2. The sample was CD4+ T cells sorted from blood, taken at week 52, from a patient treated with tofacitinib. The CDR3, as DNA: TGTGCCTGGAGTCGAACTAGCGGGATTTACAATGAGCAGTTCTTC. It yields the protein CAWSRTSGIYNEQFF.